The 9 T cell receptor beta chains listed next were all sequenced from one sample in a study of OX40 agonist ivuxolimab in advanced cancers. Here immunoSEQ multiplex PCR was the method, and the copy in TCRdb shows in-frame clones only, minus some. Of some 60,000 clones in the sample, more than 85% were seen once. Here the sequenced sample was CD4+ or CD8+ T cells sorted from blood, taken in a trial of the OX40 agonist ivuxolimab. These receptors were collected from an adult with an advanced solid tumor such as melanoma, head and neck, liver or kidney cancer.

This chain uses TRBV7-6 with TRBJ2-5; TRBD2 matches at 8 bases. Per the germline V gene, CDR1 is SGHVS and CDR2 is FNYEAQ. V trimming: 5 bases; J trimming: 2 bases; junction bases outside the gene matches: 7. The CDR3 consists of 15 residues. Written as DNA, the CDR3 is TGTGCCAGCAGCCCTCGGACTAGCCGGCAAGAGACCCAGTACTTC. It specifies CASSPRTSRQETQYF.

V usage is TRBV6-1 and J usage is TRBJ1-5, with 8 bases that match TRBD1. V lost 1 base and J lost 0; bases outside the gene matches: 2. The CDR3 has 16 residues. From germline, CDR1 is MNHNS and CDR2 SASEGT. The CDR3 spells CASSEGTGNSNQPQHF. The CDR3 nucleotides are TGTGCCAGCAGTGAAGGGACAGGGAATAGCAATCAGCCCCAGCATTTT.

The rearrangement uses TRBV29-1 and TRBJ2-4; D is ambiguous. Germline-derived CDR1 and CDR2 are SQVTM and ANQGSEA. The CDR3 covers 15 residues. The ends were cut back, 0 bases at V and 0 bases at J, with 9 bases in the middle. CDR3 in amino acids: CSVEDTFLAKNIQYF. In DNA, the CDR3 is TGCAGCGTTGAAGATACGTTTCTAGCCAAAAACATTCAGTACTTC. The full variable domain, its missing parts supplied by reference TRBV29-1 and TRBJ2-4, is SAVISQKPSRDICQRGTSLTIQCQVDSQVTMMFWYRQQPGQSLTLIATANQGSEATYESGFVIDKFPISRPNLTFSTLTVSNMSPEDSSIYLCSVEDTFLAKNIQYFGAGTRLSVL.

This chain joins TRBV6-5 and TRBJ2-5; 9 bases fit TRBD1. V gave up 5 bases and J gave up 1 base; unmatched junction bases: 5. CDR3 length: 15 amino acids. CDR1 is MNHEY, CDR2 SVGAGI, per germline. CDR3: CASSPTGGGQETQYF. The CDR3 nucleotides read TGTGCCAGCAGTCCGACAGGGGGAGGCCAAGAGACCCAGTACTTC.

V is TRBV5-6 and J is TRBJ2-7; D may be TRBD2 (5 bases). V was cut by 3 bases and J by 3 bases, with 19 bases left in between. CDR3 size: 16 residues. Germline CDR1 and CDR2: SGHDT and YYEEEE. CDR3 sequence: CASSSSTDWEIYEQYF. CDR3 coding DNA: TGTGCCAGCAGCTCATCCACGGACTGGGAGATCTACGAGCAGTACTTC.

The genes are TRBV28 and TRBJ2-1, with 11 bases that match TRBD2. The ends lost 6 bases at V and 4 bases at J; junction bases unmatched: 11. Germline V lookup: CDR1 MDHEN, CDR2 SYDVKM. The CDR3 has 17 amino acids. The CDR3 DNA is TGTGCCAGCAGCCGTCTAGCGGGAGGCCGCTTTTACAATGAGCAGTTCTTC. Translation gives CASSRLAGGRFYNEQFF.

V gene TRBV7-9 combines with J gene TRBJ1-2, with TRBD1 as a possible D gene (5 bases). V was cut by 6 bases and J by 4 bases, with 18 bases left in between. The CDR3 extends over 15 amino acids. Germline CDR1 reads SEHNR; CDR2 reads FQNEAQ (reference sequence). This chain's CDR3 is CASRPSAGRAYGYTF. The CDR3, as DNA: TGTGCCAGCAGACCTTCAGCGGGGCGCGCCTATGGCTACACCTTC. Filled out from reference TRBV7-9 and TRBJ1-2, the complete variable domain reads DTGVSQNPRHKITKRGQNVTFRCDPISEHNRLYWYRQTLGQGPEFLTYFQNEAQLEKSRLLSDRFSAERPKGSFSTLEIQRTEQGDSAMYLCASRPSAGRAYGYTFGSGTRLTVV.

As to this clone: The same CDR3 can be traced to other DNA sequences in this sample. This chain's CDR3 is CASSLGTDTQYF. CDR3 sequence (DNA): TGTGCCAGCAGCTTAGGGACAGATACGCAGTATTTT. The chain has TRBV7-9 and TRBJ2-3; D unclear. Trimming took 1 base from V and 3 from J, leaving 2 bases between them. This CDR3 contains 12 residues. Germline CDR1 is SEHNR and CDR2 is FQNEAQ (reference sequence).

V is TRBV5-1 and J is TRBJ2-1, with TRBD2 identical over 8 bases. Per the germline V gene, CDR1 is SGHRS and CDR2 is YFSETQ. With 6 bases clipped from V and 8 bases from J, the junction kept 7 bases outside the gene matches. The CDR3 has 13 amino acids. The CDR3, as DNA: TGCGCCAGCACGGGGACTAGTCTCGATGAGCAGTTCTTC. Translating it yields CASTGTSLDEQFF.